These 22 T cell receptor beta chains came from one sample sequenced in a study of early T cells in non-severe SARS-CoV-2 infection. TCRdb fed the 5' RACE reads into MiXCR, producing one record per CDR3 protein. The table records tens of thousands of distinct CDR3 sequences, 5.9% of them present only once. This specimen was whole blood, taken at baseline. The source of these receptors is an adult who was a healthcare worker with PCR-confirmed SARS-CoV-2 infection or an uninfected control (not recorded which).

This clonotype was seen repeatedly, ten times or more. This rearrangement joins TRBV28 to TRBJ1-2; 8 positions match TRBD1. CDR3 size: 15 residues. Unmatched junction bases numbered 10, after V lost 6 bases and J lost 4 bases. Germline V gene lookup returns CDR1 MDHEN and CDR2 SYDVKM. The CDR3 region is CASSSPGQGIYGYTF. The DNA for the CDR3 is TGTGCCAGCAGCAGCCCCGGACAGGGCATCTATGGCTACACCTTC.

The rearrangement uses TRBV29-1 and TRBJ2-3; the D gene is possibly TRBD2 (5 bases). In germline, CDR1 is SQVTM, CDR2 ANQGSEA. Trimming removed 5 bases at V and 6 bases at J, with 18 bases between. The CDR3 sequence is 14 residues long. The DNA for the CDR3 is TGCAGCGTTTCGGAAGGGAGATTGAGGGATACGCAGTATTTT. Translating it yields CSVSEGRLRDTQYF.

This clonotype was seen more than once but under ten times. The chain combines TRBV12-5 with TRBJ2-4; 14 bases line up with TRBD2. The length of the CDR3 is 23 residues. In germline, CDR1 is LGHNT, CDR2 FRNRAP. Losses at the gene ends were 5 bases for V and 0 bases for J; bases not matched to a gene: 21. CDR3 protein: CASGPRTGGKGTSGRPAKNIQYF. CDR3 nucleotide sequence: TGTGCTAGTGGTCCGCGGACAGGGGGGAAAGGGACTAGCGGGAGACCAGCCAAAAACATTCAGTACTTC.

This clonotype appeared a few times. The chain uses TRBV9 and TRBJ2-7, with D hard to call. The CDR3 is 13 amino acids. Germline V lookup: CDR1 SGDLS, CDR2 YYNGEE. The V gene lost 0 bases and the J gene lost 5 bases, with 9 bases spanning the gap. CDR3 in amino acids: CASSVATGDEQYF. The CDR3 DNA reads TGTGCCAGCAGCGTAGCTACGGGTGACGAGCAGTACTTC. Together with reference TRBV9 and TRBJ2-7, the CDR3 gives the full variable domain: DSGVTQTPKHLITATGQRVTLRCSPRSGDLSVYWYQQSLDQGLQFLIQYYNGEERAKGNILERFSAQQFPDLHSELNLSSLELGDSALYFCASSVATGDEQYFGPGTRLTVT.

The chain links TRBV29-1 to TRBJ2-3; weak D call: TRBD2 (7 bases). The germline V and J ends were trimmed by 7 bases and 1 base, with 21 bases remaining between them. The germline gives CDR1 SQVTM, CDR2 ANQGSEA. CDR3 length: 16 residues. CDR3 residues: CSALPQWGGRTDTQYF. CDR3 DNA sequence: TGCAGCGCCCTACCCCAGTGGGGGGGGCGCACAGATACGCAGTATTTT.

In this sample, this clonotype turned up many times. The chain has TRBV4-1 and TRBJ2-2; D gene ambiguous. The CDR3 loop spans 15 amino acids. V lost 2 bases, J lost 5 bases, and 12 bases lay in between. Germline V gene sequence: CDR1 MGHRA, CDR2 YSYEKL. CDR3 DNA: TGCGCCAGCAGCCAACAATCGGGCAGGACCGGGGAGCTGTTTTTT. Residues: CASSQQSGRTGELFF.

This clonotype was seen only a few times. CDR3 in amino acids: CASSRYEKLFF. DNA of the CDR3: TGTGCCAGCAGCCGATATGAAAAACTGTTTTTT. V and J are TRBV12-3 or TRBV12-4 and TRBJ1-4; D gene uncertain. V was cut by 6 bases and J by 6 bases, with 5 bases left in between. This CDR3 has 11 amino acids.

At least ten counts were recorded for this clonotype. The rearrangement links TRBV19 to TRBJ2-1; the match to TRBD1 covers 9 bases. Germline assignment: CDR1 LNHDA and CDR2 SQIVND (reference sequence). Trimming at V came to 0 bases and at J to 2 bases, leaving 8 bases not matched to a gene. The length of the CDR3 is 18 residues. In DNA form, the CDR3 reads TGTGCCAGTAGTATAGAACACTCCGGGACAGGGCCCTACAATGAGCAGTTCTTC. This gives the protein CASSIEHSGTGPYNEQFF.

The chain employs TRBV27 and TRBJ2-3, with TRBD1 matching 7 bases. This CDR3 is built from 16 residues. Germline CDR1 and CDR2: MNHEY and SMNVEV (reference sequence). With 4 bases clipped from V and 2 bases from J, the junction kept 9 bases outside the gene matches. The CDR3 loop reads CASSYWGQLNTDTQYF. CDR3 sequence (DNA): TGTGCCAGCAGTTACTGGGGACAGCTCAACACAGATACGCAGTATTTT.

The table lists this clonotype with many counts. The genes are TRBV5-5 and TRBJ2-5, with D maybe TRBD1 (6 bases). The V end was cut by 2 bases, the J end by 2 bases, with 13 bases between. CDR3 length equals 15 residues. The germline CDR1 and CDR2 sequences are SGHKS and YYEKEE (reference sequence). The CDR3 reads CASSFFQGLQETQYF. The CDR3 bases are TGTGCCAGCAGCTTTTTTCAGGGGCTGCAAGAGACCCAGTACTTC.

This clonotype has only a few counts. The CDR3 loop reads CSVGKNTGTDTQYF. The CDR3, as DNA: TGCAGCGTTGGCAAGAATACAGGAACAGATACGCAGTATTTT. The chain has TRBV29-1 and TRBJ2-3, with D maybe TRBD1 (5 bases). V was clipped by 4 bases and J by 3 bases, with 14 bases between them. The germline CDR1 and CDR2 sequences are SQVTM and ANQGSEA. This CDR3 region has 14 residues.

A note on this clonotype: This may be a read error: a much more frequent sequence differs by one nucleotide. V is TRBV20-1 and J is TRBJ1-2; possible D gene TRBD1, 5 bases. The CDR3 is made up of 13 amino acids. Germline CDR1 DFQATT, CDR2 SNEGSKA (reference sequence). DNA for the CDR3: TGCAGAGCTAGAGATGGGACGGTGTATGGCTACACCTTC. Its protein product is CRARDGTVYGYTF.

This clonotype showed up just a few times. Germline and junction disagree at one end, which may indicate a read error. The chain combines TRBV4-1 with TRBJ2-7; D is perhaps TRBD1 or TRBD2 (5 bases each). Per germline, CDR1 MGHRA and CDR2 YSYEKL. The CDR3 covers 16 residues. The CDR3 DNA is TGCGCCAGCAGCCAAGATTTTGGGGGAGTGGATTACGGGCAGTACTTC. Translated: CASSQDFGGVDYGQYF.

This clonotype came up many times. This chain joins TRBV6-5 and TRBJ2-4; D might be TRBD1 or TRBD2, each matching 6 bases. V was cut by 5 bases and J by 3 bases, with 14 bases left in between. There are 15 residues in the CDR3. Per germline, CDR1 MNHEY and CDR2 SVGAGI. The CDR3 DNA reads TGTGCCAGCAGTCCAGGGGAGGCCGGCAAAAACATTCAGTACTTC. Protein: CASSPGEAGKNIQYF.

V usage is TRBV6-2 or TRBV6-3 and J usage is TRBJ2-4; 8 bases fit TRBD1. The length of the CDR3 is 15 residues. V gave up 6 bases and J gave up 1 base; unmatched junction bases: 5. Per germline, CDR1 MNHEY and CDR2 SVGEGT. This CDR3 is CASSSRQGAKNIQYF. The CDR3 DNA reads TGTGCCAGCAGCAGCCGACAGGGGGCCAAAAACATTCAGTACTTC.

This clonotype was detected ten times or more. CDR3 DNA: TGTGCCAGCAGCGCCTACAGGATACTCACCGGGGAGCTGTTTTTT. Amino acids: CASSAYRILTGELFF. This rearrangement joins TRBV7-8 to TRBJ2-2; D possibly corresponds to TRBD1 (5 bases). Germline V gives CDR1 SGHVS, CDR2 FQNEAQ. The V and J ends lost 5 bases and 4 bases respectively, with 14 bases between them. CDR3 length: 15 residues.

This clonotype was seen repeatedly, ten times or more. CDR3 bases: TGTGCCACCAGCAGAGCACAGGGGTCTGAAGCTTTCTTT. Protein sequence: CATSRAQGSEAFF. The V and J genes are TRBV15 and TRBJ1-1; 7 bases are a match to TRBD1. The ends lost 1 base at V and 6 bases at J; junction bases unmatched: 2. The CDR3 contains 13 residues. Per germline, CDR1 LNHNV and CDR2 YYDKDF (reference sequence).

As regards this clonotype: A much larger clone sits a single nucleotide away, making a read error possible. This CDR3 fails to terminate in the conserved phenylalanine or tryptophan, so it likely reflects a read error. This sequence joins TRBV20-1 and TRBJ1-6; possibly TRBD1 for D (6 bases). The V end was cut by 5 bases, the J end by 7 bases, with 18 bases between. Germline assignment: CDR1 DFQATT and CDR2 SNEGSKA (reference sequence). The CDR3 has 15 amino acids. CDR3 loop: CSAWTASRRNSPLHY. CDR3 in DNA: TGCAGTGCTTGGACAGCCTCCCGTCGGAATTCACCCCTCCACTAT.

This rearrangement joins TRBV11-3 to TRBJ2-2; possibly TRBD2 for D (5 bases). V lost 8 bases, J lost 0 bases, and 13 bases lay in between. In germline, CDR1 is SGHNT, CDR2 YENEEA. This CDR3 has 15 amino acids. For the CDR3, the DNA is TGTGCCAGCGGAAACGGGAACCCGAACACCGGGGAGCTGTTTTTT. It codes for CASGNGNPNTGELFF. The full variable domain, its missing parts supplied by reference TRBV11-3 and TRBJ2-2, is EAGVVQSPRYKIIEKKQPVAFWCNPISGHNTLYWYLQNLGQGPELLIRYENEEAVDDSQLPKDRFSAERLKGVDSTLKIQPAELGDSAVYLCASGNGNPNTGELFFGEGSRLTVL.

V is TRBV6-1 and J is TRBJ2-7; possible D gene TRBD1, 8 bases. Germline V gene data show CDR1 as MNHNS and CDR2 as SASEGT. The length of the CDR3 is 15 residues. Trimming removed 6 bases at V and 6 bases at J, with 21 bases between. DNA for the CDR3: TGTGCCAGCAGACCTGGACAGGGACTAAAAAGCGAGCAGTACTTC. Its protein is CASRPGQGLKSEQYF.

The sample holds many counts of this clonotype. The V gene is TRBV20-1, the J gene TRBJ1-1, with TRBD1 as a possible D gene (6 bases). Looked up from germline, CDR1 is DFQATT and CDR2 is SNEGSKA (reference sequence). The CDR3 is 15 amino acids. V was trimmed by 4 bases and J by 3 bases, leaving 18 bases between them. The CDR3 region is CSATLPRGWDTEAFF. The CDR3, as DNA: TGCAGTGCTACACTTCCCAGGGGATGGGACACTGAAGCTTTCTTT.

In its sample, this clonotype was seen many times. The genes are TRBV20-1 and TRBJ2-2; either TRBD1 or TRBD2 may supply D (6 bases each). With 2 bases removed from V and 6 bases from J, the gap between germline ends came to 19 bases. The V gene's germline CDR1 is DFQATT and CDR2 SNEGSKA (reference sequence). The CDR3 consists of 16 residues. DNA of the CDR3: TGCAGTGCTAGATCACTTTGGGGGGCCGCCCCCGGGGAGCTGTTTTTT. It codes for CSARSLWGAAPGELFF.